This T cell receptor (beta chain) appears in the sequencing data of a study of OX40 agonist ivuxolimab in advanced cancers. As for the study in general: At 0.01 to 10 mg/kg, ivuxolimab was administered intravenously to patients every 2 weeks. Study results and limitations: Certain nonresponding patients likewise had low normalized T-cell clonal expansion. It was not determined which antigens were specifically recognized by the peripheral T cells that had undergone clonal expansion.

About this clone: The antigen is unknown.

CDR3 size: 14 residues. Per the germline V gene, CDR1 is SGHTA and CDR2 is FQGNSA. V shed 5 bases, J shed 8 bases, and the junction held 9 bases outside the gene matches. Excluded were patients having autoimmune disease history or systemic immunosuppression. Produced via immunoSEQ multiplex PCR; TCRdb's table is partial and in-frame only. This sample has roughly 75,000 clones, with around 82% found just once. This sample comprised CD4+ or CD8+ T cells sorted from blood, obtained in a trial of the OX40 agonist ivuxolimab. The clonotype was recovered from an adult with an advanced solid tumor such as melanoma, head and neck, liver or kidney cancer. This chain joins TRBV7-2 and TRBJ1-2; TRBD1 matches 9 bases. The CDR3 DNA reads TGTGCCAGCAGCGCCGGGACAGGGTTATGGGGCTACACCTTC. This translates into CASSAGTGLWGYTF.